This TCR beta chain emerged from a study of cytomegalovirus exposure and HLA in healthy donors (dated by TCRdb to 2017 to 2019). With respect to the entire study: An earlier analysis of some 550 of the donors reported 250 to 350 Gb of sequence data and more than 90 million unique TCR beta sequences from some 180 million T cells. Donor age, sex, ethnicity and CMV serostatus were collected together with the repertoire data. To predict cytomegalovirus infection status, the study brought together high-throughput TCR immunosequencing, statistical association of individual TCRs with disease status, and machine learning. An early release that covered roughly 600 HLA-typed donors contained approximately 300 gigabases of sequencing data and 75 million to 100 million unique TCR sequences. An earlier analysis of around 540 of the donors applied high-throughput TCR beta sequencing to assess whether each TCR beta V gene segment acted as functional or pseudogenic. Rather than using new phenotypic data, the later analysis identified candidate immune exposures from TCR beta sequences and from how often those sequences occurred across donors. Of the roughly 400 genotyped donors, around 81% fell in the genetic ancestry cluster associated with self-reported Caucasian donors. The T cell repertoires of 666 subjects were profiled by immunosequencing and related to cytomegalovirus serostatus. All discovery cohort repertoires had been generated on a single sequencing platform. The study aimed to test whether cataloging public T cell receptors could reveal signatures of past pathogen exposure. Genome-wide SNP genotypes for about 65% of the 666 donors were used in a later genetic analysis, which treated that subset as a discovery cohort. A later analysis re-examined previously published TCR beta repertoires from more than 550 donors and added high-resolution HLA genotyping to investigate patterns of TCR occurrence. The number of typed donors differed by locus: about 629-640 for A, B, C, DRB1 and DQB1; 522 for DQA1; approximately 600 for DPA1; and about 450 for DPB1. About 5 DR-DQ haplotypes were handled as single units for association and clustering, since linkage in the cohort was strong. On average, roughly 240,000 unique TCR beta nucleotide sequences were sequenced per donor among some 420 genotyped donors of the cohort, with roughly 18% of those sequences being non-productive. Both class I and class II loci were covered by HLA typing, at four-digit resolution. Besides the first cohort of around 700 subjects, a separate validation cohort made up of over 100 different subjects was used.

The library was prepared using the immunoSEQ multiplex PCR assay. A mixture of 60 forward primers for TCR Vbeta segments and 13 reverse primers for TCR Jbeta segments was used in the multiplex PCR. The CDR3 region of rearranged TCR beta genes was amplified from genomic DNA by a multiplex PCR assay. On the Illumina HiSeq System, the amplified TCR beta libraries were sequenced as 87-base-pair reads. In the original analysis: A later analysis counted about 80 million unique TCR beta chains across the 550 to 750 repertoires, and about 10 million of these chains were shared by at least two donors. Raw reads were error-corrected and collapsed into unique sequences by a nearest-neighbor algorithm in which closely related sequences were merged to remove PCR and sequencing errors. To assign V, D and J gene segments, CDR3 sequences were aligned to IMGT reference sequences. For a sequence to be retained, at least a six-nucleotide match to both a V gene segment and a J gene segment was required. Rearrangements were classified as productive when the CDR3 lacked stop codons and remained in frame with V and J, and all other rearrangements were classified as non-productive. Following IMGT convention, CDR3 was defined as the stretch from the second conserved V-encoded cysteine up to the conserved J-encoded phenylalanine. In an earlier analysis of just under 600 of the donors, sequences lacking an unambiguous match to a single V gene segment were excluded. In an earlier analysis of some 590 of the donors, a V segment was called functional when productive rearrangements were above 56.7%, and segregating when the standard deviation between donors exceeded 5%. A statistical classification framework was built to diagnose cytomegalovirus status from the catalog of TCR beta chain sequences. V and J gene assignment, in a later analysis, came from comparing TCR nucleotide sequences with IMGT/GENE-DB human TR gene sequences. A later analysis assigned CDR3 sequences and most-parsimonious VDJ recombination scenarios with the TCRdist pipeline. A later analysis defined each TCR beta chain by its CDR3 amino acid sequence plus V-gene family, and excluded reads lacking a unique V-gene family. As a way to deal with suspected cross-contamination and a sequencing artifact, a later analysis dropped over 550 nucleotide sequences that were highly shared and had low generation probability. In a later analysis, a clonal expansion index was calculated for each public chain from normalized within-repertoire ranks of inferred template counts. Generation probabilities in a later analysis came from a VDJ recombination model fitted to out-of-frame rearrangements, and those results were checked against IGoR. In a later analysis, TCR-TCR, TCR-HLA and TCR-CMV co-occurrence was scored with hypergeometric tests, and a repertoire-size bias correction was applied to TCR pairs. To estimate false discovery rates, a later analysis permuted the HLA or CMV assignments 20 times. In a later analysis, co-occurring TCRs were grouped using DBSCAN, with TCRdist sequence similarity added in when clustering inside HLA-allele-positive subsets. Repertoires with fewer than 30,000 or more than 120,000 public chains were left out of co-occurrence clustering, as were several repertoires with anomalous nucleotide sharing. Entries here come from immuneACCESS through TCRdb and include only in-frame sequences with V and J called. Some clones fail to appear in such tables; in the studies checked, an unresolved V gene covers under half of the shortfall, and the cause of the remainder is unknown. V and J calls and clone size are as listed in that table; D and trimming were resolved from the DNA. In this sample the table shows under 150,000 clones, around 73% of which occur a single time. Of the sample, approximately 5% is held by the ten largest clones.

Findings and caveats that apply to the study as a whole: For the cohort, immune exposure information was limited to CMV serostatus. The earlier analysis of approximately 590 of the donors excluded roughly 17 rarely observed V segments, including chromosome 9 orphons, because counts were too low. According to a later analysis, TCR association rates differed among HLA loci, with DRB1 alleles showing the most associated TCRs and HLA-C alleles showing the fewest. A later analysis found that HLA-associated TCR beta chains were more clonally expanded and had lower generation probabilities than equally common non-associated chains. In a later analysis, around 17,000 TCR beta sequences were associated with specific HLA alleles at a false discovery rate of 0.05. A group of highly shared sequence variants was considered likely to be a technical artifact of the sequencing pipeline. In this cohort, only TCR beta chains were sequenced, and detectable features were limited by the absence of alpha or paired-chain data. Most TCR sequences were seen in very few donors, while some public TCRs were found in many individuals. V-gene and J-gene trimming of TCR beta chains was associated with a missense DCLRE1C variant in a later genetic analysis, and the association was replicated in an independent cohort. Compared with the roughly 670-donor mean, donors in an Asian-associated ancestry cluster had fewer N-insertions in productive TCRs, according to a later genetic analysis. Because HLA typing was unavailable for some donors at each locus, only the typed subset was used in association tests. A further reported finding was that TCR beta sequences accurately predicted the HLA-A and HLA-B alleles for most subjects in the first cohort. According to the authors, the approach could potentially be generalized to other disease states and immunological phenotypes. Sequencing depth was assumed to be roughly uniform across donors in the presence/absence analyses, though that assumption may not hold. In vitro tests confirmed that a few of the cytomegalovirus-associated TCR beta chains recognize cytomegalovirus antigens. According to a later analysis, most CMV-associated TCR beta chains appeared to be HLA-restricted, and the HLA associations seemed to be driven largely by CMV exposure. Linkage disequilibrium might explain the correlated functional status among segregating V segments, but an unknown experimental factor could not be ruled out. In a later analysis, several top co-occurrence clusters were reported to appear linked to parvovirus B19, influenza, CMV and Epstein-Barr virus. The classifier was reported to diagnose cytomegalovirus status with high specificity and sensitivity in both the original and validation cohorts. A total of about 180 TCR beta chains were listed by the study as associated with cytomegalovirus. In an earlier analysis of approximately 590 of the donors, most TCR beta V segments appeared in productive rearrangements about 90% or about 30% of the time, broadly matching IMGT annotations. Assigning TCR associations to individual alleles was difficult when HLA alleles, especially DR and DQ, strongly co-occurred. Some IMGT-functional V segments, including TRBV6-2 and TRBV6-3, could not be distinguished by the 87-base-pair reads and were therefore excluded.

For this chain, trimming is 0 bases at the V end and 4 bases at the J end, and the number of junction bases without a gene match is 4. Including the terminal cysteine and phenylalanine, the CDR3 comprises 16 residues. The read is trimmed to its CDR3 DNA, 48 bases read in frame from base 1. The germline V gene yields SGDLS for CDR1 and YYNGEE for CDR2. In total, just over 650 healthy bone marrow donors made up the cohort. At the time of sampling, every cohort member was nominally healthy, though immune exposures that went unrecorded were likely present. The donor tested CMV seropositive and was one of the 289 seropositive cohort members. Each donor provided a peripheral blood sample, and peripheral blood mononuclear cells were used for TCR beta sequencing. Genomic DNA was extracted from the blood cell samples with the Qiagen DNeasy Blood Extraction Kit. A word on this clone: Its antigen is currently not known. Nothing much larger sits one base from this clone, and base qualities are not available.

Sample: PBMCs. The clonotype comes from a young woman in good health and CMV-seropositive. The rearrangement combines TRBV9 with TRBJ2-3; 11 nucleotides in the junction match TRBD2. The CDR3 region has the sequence CASSVDSGRAPDTQYF. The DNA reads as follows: TGTGCCAGCAGCGTAGATAGCGGGAGGGCCCCAGATACGCAGTATTTT. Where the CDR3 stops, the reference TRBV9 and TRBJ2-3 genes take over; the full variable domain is DSGVTQTPKHLITATGQRVTLRCSPRSGDLSVYWYQQSLDQGLQFLIQYYNGEERAKGNILERFSAQQFPDLHSELNLSSLELGDSALYFCASSVDSGRAPDTQYFGPGTRLTVL.